This T cell receptor beta chain was sequenced in a study of CXCR3-negative and CXCR3-positive naive CD8 T cells. The authors made the TRB cDNA libraries by 5' RACE using UMI labels. TCRdb reanalyzed the 5' RACE reads, giving one entry per CDR3 protein sequence and no DNA. The repertoire table contains around 40,000 distinct CDR3 sequences. Looked up from germline, CDR1 is SGHVS and CDR2 is FQNEAQ. The CDR3 is made up of 16 amino acids. The origin of this receptor is a human donor in good health. Some clones in this sample may be carry-over from other donors' samples. The sequencing sample was made of naive CXCR3- CD8+ T cells from blood. This sample's subset: CD45RO-CCR7+CD27+CD95- naive CD8+ T cells lacking CXCR3 (TNR3-). The chain links TRBV7-8 to TRBJ1-3; TCRdb calls TRBD1, which cannot be checked without DNA. This CDR3 is CASSSISGVSGNTIYF.